The next 2 T cell receptor beta chains were all read from a single sample in a study of OX40 agonist ivuxolimab in advanced cancers. TCRdb keeps only in-frame clones here, not all; method: immunoSEQ multiplex PCR. The sample contains 45,000 to 70,000 clones, roughly 91% of which appear only once. Sequencing used CD4+ or CD8+ T cells sorted from blood, obtained in a trial of the OX40 agonist ivuxolimab. The source of these receptors is an adult with an advanced solid tumor such as melanoma, head and neck, liver or kidney cancer.

This chain uses TRBV5-1 with TRBJ1-1; a weak D match, TRBD1 (5 bases). V was cut by 6 bases and J by 1 base, with 10 bases left in between. Germline loops: CDR1 SGHRS, CDR2 YFSETQ. The CDR3 runs to 13 residues. The CDR3 protein is CASTQGSNTEAFF. The CDR3 DNA follows: TGCGCCAGCACTCAGGGATCGAACACTGAAGCTTTCTTT. Drawing the rest from reference TRBV5-1 and TRBJ1-1, the complete variable domain is KAGVTQTPRYLIKTRGQQVTLSCSPISGHRSVSWYQQTPGQGLQFLFEYFSETQRNKGNFPGRFSGRQFSNSRSEMNVSTLELGDSALYLCASTQGSNTEAFFGQGTRLTVV.

The DNA for the CDR3 is TGTGCCAGCAGGGACAGGGGGCTCTCTGGAAACACCATATATTTT. The encoded protein is CASRDRGLSGNTIYF. This chain joins TRBV5-5 and TRBJ1-3; TRBD1 matches at 11 bases. The V gene end was trimmed by 5 bases and the J gene end by 0 bases; junction bases not matched to a gene: 1. This CDR3 is 15 amino acids long. Germline CDR1 and CDR2: SGHKS and YYEKEE (reference sequence).